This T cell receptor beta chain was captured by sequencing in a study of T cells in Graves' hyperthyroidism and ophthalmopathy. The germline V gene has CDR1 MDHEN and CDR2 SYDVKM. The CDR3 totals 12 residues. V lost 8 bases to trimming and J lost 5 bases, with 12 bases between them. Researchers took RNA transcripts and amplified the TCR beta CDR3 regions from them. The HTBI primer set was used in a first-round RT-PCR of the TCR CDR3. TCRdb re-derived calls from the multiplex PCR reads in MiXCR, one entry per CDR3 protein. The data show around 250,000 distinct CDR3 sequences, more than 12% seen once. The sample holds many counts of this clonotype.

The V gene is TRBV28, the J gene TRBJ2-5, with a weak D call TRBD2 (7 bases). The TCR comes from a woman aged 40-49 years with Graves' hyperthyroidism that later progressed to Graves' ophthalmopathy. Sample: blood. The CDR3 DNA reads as TGTGCCAGCGGGGGGGCTTCTGAGACCCAGTACTTC. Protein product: CASGGASETQYF.